This T cell receptor beta chain was sequenced during a study of identical twins. Findings and caveats of the study: Cord blood's abundant beta clonotypes had fewer insertions, unlike memory repertoires.

About this clonotype: The antigen is unknown.

TCRdb passed the 5' RACE reads through MiXCR, listing each CDR3 protein once. Of about 470,000 distinct CDR3 sequences listed, roughly 26% were seen once; the top ten hold about 2.7%. V was clipped by 2 bases and J by 1 base, with 11 bases between them. Germline V CDR1 and CDR2: DFQATT, SNEGSKA (reference sequence). CDR3 size: 14 residues. This sample was also put to use in a study of T cells expressing NK-cell markers. That paper adds: Underlying the TCR beta repertoires were sorted CD3+CD56+NKG2C+, CD3+CD56+NKG2C- and CD3+CD56-NKG2C+ T cells. What restricted sorting to alpha-beta TCR T cells in several experiments was an anti-gamma-delta TCR antibody. As a fraction of CD8+ T cells, dominant NKG2C+ clonotypes reached about 1.0-7.5% in 5 to 7 donors.

The sequence was obtained from a woman aged 18-35 years in good health. V and J are TRBV20-1 and TRBJ1-1, with a possible D match to TRBD1 (5 bases). The material sequenced was CD4+ T cells sorted from blood. CDR3 nucleotides: TGCAGTGCTAGAAAGGGGTGGGGGAACACTGAAGCTTTCTTT. Its translation is CSARKGWGNTEAFF.